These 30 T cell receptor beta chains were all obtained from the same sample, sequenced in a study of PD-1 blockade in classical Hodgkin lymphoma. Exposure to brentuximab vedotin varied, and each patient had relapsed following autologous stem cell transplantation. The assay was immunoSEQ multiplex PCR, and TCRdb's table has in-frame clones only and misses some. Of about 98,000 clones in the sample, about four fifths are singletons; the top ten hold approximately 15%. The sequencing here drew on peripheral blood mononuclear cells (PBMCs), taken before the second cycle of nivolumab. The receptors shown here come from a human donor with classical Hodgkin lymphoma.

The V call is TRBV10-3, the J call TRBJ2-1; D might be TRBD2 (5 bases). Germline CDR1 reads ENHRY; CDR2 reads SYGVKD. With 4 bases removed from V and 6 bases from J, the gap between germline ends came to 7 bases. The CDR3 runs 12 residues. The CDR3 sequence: CAISGLSNEQFF. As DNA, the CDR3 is TGTGCCATCAGTGGACTATCCAATGAGCAGTTCTTC.

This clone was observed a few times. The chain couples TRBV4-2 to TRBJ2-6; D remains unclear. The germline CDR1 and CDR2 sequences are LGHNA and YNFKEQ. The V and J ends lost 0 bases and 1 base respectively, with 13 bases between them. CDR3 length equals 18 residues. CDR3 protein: CASSQEPATQSGANVLTF. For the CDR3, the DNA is TGTGCCAGCAGCCAAGAGCCAGCGACGCAATCTGGGGCCAACGTCCTGACTTTC.

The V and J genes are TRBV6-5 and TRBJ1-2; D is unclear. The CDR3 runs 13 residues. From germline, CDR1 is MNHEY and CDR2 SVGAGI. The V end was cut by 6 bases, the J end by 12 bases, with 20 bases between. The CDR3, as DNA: TGTGCCAGCAGCCCGCCAGGAGTACACGCGGACACCTTC. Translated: CASSPPGVHADTF.

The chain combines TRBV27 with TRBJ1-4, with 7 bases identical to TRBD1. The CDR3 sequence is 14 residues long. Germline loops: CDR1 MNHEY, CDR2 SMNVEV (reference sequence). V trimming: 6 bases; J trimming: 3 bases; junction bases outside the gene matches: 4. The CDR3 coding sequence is TGTGCCAGCAGGACGACAGGGTCTAATGAAAAACTGTTTTTT. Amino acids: CASRTTGSNEKLFF. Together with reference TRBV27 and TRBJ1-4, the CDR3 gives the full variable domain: EAQVTQNPRYLITVTGKKLTVTCSQNMNHEYMSWYRQDPGLGLRQIYYSMNVEVTDKGDVPEGYKVSRKEKRNFPLILESPSPNQTSLYFCASRTTGSNEKLFFGSGTQLSVL.

This CDR3 is CASRTSGSYEQYF. Written as DNA, the CDR3 is TGCGCCAGCAGGACTAGCGGCTCCTACGAGCAGTACTTC. This rearrangement joins TRBV10-2 to TRBJ2-7; 9 bases map to TRBD2. This CDR3 spans 13 amino acids. The germline V gene has CDR1 WSHSY and CDR2 SAAADI. V lost 6 bases and J lost 0; bases outside the gene matches: 0.

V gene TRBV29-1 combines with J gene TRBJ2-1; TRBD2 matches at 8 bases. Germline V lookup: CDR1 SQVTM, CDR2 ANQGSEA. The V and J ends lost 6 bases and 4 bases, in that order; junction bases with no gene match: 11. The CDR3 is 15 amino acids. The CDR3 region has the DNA TGCAGCGTGGACCGGGGGGGGATCGGGTACAATGAGCAGTTCTTC. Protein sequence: CSVDRGGIGYNEQFF.

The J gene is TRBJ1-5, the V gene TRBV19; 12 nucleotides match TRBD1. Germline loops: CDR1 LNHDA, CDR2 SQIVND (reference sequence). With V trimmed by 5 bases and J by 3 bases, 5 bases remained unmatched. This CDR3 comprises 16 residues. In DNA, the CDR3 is TGTGCCAGTAGTCCCAGGGACAGGGGGCTCAATCAGCCCCAGCATTTT. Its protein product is CASSPRDRGLNQPQHF.

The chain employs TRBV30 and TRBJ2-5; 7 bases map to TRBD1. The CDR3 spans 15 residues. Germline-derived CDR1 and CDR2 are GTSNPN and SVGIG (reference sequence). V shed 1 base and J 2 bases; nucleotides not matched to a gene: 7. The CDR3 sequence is CAWSGTTGPQETQYF. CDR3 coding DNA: TGTGCCTGGAGTGGAACGACAGGGCCACAAGAGACCCAGTACTTC.

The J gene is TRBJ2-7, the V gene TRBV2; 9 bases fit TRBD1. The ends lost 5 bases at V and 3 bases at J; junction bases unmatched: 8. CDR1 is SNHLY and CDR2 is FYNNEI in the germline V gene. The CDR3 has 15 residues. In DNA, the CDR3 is TGTGCCAGCAGTTTCGCCGGGACAGGGAACTACGAGCAGTACTTC. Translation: CASSFAGTGNYEQYF.

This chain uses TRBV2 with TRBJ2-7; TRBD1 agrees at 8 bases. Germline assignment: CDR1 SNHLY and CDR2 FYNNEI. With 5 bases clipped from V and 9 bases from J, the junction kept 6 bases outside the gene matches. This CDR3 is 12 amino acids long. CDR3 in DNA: TGTGCCAGCAGTTCGGGACAGGTCCTGCAGTACTTC. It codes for CASSSGQVLQYF.

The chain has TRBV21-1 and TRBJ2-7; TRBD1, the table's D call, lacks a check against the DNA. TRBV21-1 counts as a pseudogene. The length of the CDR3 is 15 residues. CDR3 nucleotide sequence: TGTGCCGCCCTAGGAATGGACAGGCGAAGCTACGAGCAGTACTTC. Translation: CAALGMDRRSYEQYF.

For the CDR3, the DNA is TGTGCCAGCACGGGCAGTTACAACACCGGGGAGCTGTTTTTT. Its protein product is CASTGSYNTGELFF. The J gene is TRBJ2-2, the V gene TRBV7-3; D is unclear. The germline gives CDR1 SGHTA, CDR2 FQGTGA. V lost 7 bases and J 2 bases, leaving 11 bases between the germline ends. CDR3 size: 14 residues.

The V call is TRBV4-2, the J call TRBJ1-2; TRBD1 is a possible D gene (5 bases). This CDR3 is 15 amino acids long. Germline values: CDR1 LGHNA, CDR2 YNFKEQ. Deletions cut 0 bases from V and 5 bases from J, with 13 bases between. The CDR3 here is CASSQDQGSPYGYTF. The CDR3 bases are TGTGCCAGCAGCCAAGATCAGGGCAGTCCGTATGGCTACACCTTC.

The CDR3 bases are TGTGCCAGCAGTCCCGGGACAGGGTTGACCTACGAGCAGTACTTC. Its translation: CASSPGTGLTYEQYF. The chain is built from TRBV7-3 and TRBJ2-7; 9 positions agree with TRBD1. This CDR3 is 15 amino acids long. Germline CDR1 reads SGHTA; CDR2 reads FQGTGA. J was trimmed by 2 bases and V by 6 bases; bases with no gene match: 8. Drawing the rest from reference TRBV7-3 and TRBJ2-7, the complete variable domain is GAGVSQTPSNKVTEKGKYVELRCDPISGHTALYWYRQSLGQGPEFLIYFQGTGAADDSGLPNDRFFAVRPEGSVSTLKIQRTERGDSAVYLCASSPGTGLTYEQYFGPGTRLTVT.

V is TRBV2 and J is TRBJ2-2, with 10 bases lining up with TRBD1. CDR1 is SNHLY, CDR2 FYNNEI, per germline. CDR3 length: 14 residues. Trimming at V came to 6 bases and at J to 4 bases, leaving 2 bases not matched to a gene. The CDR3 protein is CASSGTGATGELFF. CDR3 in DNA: TGTGCCAGCAGCGGGACAGGGGCCACCGGGGAGCTGTTTTTT.

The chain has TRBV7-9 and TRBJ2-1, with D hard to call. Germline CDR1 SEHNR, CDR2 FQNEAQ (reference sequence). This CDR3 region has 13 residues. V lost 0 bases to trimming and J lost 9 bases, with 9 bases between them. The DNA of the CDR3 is TGTGCCAGCAGCTTAGCAGCGTCGTCTGAGCAGTTCTTC. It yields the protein CASSLAASSEQFF.

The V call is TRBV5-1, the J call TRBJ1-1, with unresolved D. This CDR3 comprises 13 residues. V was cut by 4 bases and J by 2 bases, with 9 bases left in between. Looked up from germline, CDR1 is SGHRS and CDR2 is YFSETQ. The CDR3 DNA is TGCGCCAGCAGCCGGGCAGACAACACTGAAGCTTTCTTT. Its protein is CASSRADNTEAFF.

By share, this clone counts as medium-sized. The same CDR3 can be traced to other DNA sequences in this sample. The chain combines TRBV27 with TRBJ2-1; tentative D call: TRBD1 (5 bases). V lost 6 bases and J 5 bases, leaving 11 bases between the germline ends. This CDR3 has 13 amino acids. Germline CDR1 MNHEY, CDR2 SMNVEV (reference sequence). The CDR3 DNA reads TGTGCCAGCAGCTTAACAGGACACAATGAGCAGTTCTTC. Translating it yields CASSLTGHNEQFF.

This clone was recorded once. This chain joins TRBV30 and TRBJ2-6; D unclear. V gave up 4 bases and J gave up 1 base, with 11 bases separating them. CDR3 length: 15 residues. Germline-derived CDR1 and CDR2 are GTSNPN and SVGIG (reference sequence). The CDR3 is CAWNGVRSGANVLTF. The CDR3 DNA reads TGTGCCTGGAACGGAGTAAGGTCTGGGGCCAACGTCCTGACTTTC. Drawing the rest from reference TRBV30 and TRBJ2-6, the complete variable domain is SQTIHQWPATLVQPVGSPLSLECTVEGTSNPNLYWYRQAAGRGLQLLFYSVGIGQISSEVPQNLSASRPQDRQFILSSKKLLLSDSGFYLCAWNGVRSGANVLTFGAGSRLTVL.

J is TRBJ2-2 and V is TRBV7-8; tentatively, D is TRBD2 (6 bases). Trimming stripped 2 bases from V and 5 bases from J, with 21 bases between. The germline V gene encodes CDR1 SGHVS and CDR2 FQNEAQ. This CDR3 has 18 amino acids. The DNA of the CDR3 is TGTGCCAGCAGCTTAAATCACGGGGAGGAGATGGGTACCGGGGAGCTGTTTTTT. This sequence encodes CASSLNHGEEMGTGELFF.

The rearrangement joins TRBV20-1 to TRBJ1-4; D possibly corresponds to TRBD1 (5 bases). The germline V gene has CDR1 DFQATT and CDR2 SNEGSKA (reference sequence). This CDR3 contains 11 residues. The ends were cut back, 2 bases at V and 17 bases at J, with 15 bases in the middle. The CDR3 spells CSARFSGTSFF. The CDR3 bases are TGCAGTGCTAGATTTTCCGGGACGTCCTTTTTT.

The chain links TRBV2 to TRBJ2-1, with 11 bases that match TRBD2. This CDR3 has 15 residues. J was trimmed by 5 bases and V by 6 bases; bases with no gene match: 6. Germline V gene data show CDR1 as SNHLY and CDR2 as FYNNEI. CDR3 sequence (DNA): TGTGCCAGCAGGGCATTAGCGGGAGGGGACAATGAGCAGTTCTTC. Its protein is CASRALAGGDNEQFF. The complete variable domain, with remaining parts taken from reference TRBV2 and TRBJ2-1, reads EPEVTQTPSHQVTQMGQEVILRCVPISNHLYFYWYRQILGQKVEFLVSFYNNEISEKSEIFDDQFSVERPDGSNFTLKIRSTKLEDSAMYFCASRALAGGDNEQFFGPGTRLTVL.

CDR3 coding DNA: TGTGCCAGCAGTGACTCTGAGAGTCCGAGCTCCTACAATGAGCAGTTCTTC. It encodes CASSDSESPSSYNEQFF. The rearrangement uses TRBV6-4 and TRBJ2-1, with no clear D. Trimming stripped 0 bases from V and 0 bases from J, with 12 bases between. The CDR3 totals 17 residues. From germline, CDR1 is MRHNA and CDR2 SNTAGT.

The CDR3, as DNA: TGCGCCAGCAGCGACTCTAGCGGAGGCACAGATACGCAGTATTTT. Its protein is CASSDSSGGTDTQYF. V gene TRBV5-1 combines with J gene TRBJ2-3, with 7 positions matching TRBD2. This CDR3 is built from 15 residues. In germline, CDR1 is SGHRS, CDR2 YFSETQ. After removal of 4 bases from V and 1 base from J, the junction contained 6 bases not matched to a gene.

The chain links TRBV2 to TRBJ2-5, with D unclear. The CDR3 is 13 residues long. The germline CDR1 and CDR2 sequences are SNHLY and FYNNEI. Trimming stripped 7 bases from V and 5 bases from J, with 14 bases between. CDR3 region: CASTRPGRETQYF. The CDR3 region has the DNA TGTGCCAGCACCCGTCCAGGTCGCGAGACCCAGTACTTC.

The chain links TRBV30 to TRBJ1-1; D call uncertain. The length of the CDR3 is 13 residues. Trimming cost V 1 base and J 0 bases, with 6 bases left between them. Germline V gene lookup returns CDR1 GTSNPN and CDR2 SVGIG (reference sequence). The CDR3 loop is CAWSEQLNTEAFF. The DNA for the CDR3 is TGTGCCTGGAGTGAGCAGTTGAACACTGAAGCTTTCTTT.

The CDR3: CASSRGSASAYEQYF. DNA for the CDR3: TGCGCCAGCAGCCGAGGGTCAGCTTCAGCCTACGAGCAGTACTTC. This chain joins TRBV4-1 and TRBJ2-7; D is perhaps TRBD2 (5 bases). The CDR3 extends over 15 amino acids. The V gene's germline CDR1 is MGHRA and CDR2 YSYEKL. V gave up 4 bases and J gave up 2 bases, with 15 bases separating them.

CDR3: CASETGSWGNQPQHF. Written as DNA, the CDR3 is TGTGCCAGCGAGACAGGGAGTTGGGGCAATCAGCCCCAGCATTTT. The chain combines TRBV19 with TRBJ1-5, with TRBD1 matching 7 bases. CDR1 and CDR2 (germline): LNHDA, SQIVND (reference sequence). The V and J ends lost 9 bases and 2 bases, in that order; junction bases with no gene match: 10. This CDR3 contains 15 residues.

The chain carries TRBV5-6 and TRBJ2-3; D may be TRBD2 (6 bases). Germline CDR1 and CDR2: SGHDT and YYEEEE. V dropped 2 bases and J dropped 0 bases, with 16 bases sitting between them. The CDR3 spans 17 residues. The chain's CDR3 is CASSFGGLATSTDTQYF. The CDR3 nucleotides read TGTGCCAGCAGCTTTGGAGGTCTAGCGACAAGCACAGATACGCAGTATTTT. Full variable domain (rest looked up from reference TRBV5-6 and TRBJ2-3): DAGVTQSPTHLIKTRGQQVTLRCSPKSGHDTVSWYQQALGQGPQFIFQYYEEEERQRGNFPDRFSGHQFPNYSSELNVNALLLGDSALYLCASSFGGLATSTDTQYFGPGTRLTVL.

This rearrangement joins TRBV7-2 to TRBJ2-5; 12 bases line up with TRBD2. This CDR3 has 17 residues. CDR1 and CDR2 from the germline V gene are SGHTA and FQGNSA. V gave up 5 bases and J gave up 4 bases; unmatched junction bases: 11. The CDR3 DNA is TGTGCCAGCAGCCCCCCGACTAGCGGGAGATTGCGAGAGACCCAGTACTTC. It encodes CASSPPTSGRLRETQYF.